This entry describes one T cell receptor (beta chain). The data derive from a study of early T cells in non-severe SARS-CoV-2 infection. One entry per CDR3 protein results from TCRdb running MiXCR on the 5' RACE reads. The top ten hold less than 4.5% of the sample, which has fewer than 120,000 distinct CDR3 sequences, roughly 13% seen once. Trimming shortened V by 1 base and J by 7 bases, and 10 bases separated the two germline ends. There are 13 residues in the CDR3. In germline, CDR1 is SEHNR, CDR2 FQNEAQ (reference sequence). This chain connects TRBV7-9 to TRBJ1-2; the D is unclear. The origin of this receptor is an adult who was a healthcare worker with PCR-confirmed SARS-CoV-2 infection or an uninfected control (not recorded which). The sample here was whole blood, taken at baseline. CDR3 region: CASSLEPPSGYTF. The CDR3 coding sequence is TGTGCCAGCAGCTTAGAGCCCCCGTCTGGCTACACCTTC.